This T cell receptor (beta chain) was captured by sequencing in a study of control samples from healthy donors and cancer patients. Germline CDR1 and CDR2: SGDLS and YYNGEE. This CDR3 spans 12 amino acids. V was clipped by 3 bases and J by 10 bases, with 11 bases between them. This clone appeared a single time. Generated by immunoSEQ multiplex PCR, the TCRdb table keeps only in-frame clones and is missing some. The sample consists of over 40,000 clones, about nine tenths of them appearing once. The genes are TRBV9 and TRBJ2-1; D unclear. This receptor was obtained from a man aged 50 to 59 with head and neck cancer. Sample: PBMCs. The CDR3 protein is CASSGNQPEQFF. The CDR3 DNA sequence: TGTGCCAGCAGCGGGAATCAACCCGAGCAGTTCTTC. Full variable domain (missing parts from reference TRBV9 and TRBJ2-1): DSGVTQTPKHLITATGQRVTLRCSPRSGDLSVYWYQQSLDQGLQFLIQYYNGEERAKGNILERFSAQQFPDLHSELNLSSLELGDSALYFCASSGNQPEQFFGPGTRLTVL.